These T cell receptor beta chains were read from a single sample in a study of cytomegalovirus exposure and HLA in healthy donors. Sequencing was performed with immunoSEQ multiplex PCR; in TCRdb, only in-frame clones are kept and a portion is missing. The data show more than 150,000 clones, about 86% seen once. What was sequenced was PBMCs. Receptors originate from a woman aged 18-29 years in good health and CMV-seropositive. CDR3s leave out the opening cysteine and the closing phenylalanine or tryptophan. Fields, in order: V gene, J gene, CDR3 protein.

TRBV18	TRBJ1-5	ASSGTVSNQPQH
TRBV10-3	TRBJ1-5	AISESGGFQPQH
TRBV2	TRBJ1-4	ATRGGQGSTNEKLF
TRBV27	TRBJ1-2	ASSLSRDRANGYT
TRBV28	TRBJ1-3	ASSLRGVENTIY
TRBV29-1	TRBJ2-7	SVEDIYEQY
TRBV18	TRBJ2-7	ASSPVQNDEQY
TRBV4-2	TRBJ2-5	ASSQLISGGRQETQY
TRBV6-5	TRBJ2-1	ASSYGIGTGSSVRF
TRBV2	TRBJ2-7	ASRGEYEQY
TRBV11-3	TRBJ1-2	ASSFFRVGPYGYT
TRBV4-1	TRBJ2-3	ASSQGVSGGFTDTQY
TRBV14	TRBJ2-1	ASSQETAQPSDEQF
TRBV9	TRBJ2-5	ASSGPSANVKETQY
TRBV13	TRBJ2-1	ASSRNTLNEQF